This passage covers 5 T cell receptor beta chains from one sample sequenced in a study of blood T cell repertoires in COVID-19. TCRdb's table, derived via immunoSEQ multiplex PCR, lists solely in-frame clones and lacks some. The sample shows over 85,000 clones, 75% to 90% of them seen only once. Sequencing was done on a sample of peripheral blood. The source of these receptors is a man between 60 and 70 years old with acute or convalescent COVID-19.

With regard to this clone: Different DNA sequences within this sample yield the same CDR3. The J gene is TRBJ2-2, the V gene TRBV29-1; 8 nucleotides match TRBD2. Germline-derived CDR1 and CDR2 are SQVTM and ANQGSEA. Trimming took 6 bases from V and 6 from J; bases not matched to a gene: 6. The CDR3 extends over 13 amino acids. As DNA, the CDR3 is TGCAGCGTCCTCGCGGGGGGCTCCGGGGAGCTGTTTTTT. It yields the protein CSVLAGGSGELFF.

This rearrangement joins TRBV4-1 to TRBJ2-3, with 9 positions matching TRBD2. The germline V gene encodes CDR1 MGHRA and CDR2 YSYEKL. With V trimmed by 1 base and J by 3 bases, 5 bases remained unmatched. The CDR3 is 16 residues long. The CDR3 DNA follows: TGCGCCAGCAGCCAAGTTCCTAGCGGGGTGACAGATACGCAGTATTTT. Translation gives CASSQVPSGVTDTQYF.

This chain connects TRBV10-1 to TRBJ2-1, with a weak D call TRBD2 (5 bases). CDR1 WNHNN and CDR2 SYGVQD come from the germline V gene (reference sequence). The V end was cut by 0 bases, the J end by 10 bases, with 13 bases between. The CDR3 runs to 14 residues. This CDR3 is CASSESAGVREQFF. The CDR3 nucleotides are TGCGCCAGCAGTGAGTCGGCGGGCGTTCGGGAGCAGTTCTTC.

The chain carries TRBV19 and TRBJ1-1; 7 bases agree with TRBD1. V gave up 6 bases and J gave up 4 bases; unmatched junction bases: 8. Per the germline V gene, CDR1 is LNHDA and CDR2 is SQIVND (reference sequence). The CDR3 length is 14 residues. CDR3 region: CASSSTGSGTEAFF. CDR3 coding DNA: TGTGCCAGTAGCTCGACAGGGTCGGGCACTGAAGCTTTCTTT.

This clone was counted a few times. The chain uses TRBV18 and TRBJ1-1, with D perhaps matching TRBD1 (5 bases). The CDR3 sequence is 13 residues long. Germline CDR1 KGHSH, CDR2 LQKENI. Trimming removed 1 base from V and 9 bases from J, with 12 bases in between. CDR3 in DNA: TGTGCCAGCTCACCACAGTCCAGGGCTCAAGCTTTCTTT. Encoded protein: CASSPQSRAQAFF.